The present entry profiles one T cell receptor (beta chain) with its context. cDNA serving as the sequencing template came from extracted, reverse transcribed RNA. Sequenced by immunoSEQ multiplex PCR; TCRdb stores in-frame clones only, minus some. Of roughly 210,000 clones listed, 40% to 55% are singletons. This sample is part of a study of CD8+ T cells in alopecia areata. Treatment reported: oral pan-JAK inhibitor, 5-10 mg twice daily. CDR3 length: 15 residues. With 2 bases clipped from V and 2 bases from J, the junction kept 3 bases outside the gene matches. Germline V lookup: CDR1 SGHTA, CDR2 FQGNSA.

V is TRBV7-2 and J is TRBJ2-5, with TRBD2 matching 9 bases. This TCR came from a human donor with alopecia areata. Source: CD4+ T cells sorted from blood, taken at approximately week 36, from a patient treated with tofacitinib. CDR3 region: CASSLIAGGQETQYF. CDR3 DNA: TGTGCCAGCAGCTTAATTGCGGGAGGGCAAGAGACCCAGTACTTC.